This T cell receptor (beta chain) was profiled in a study of blood T cells in healthy people across ages. Combining a sample-barcoded 5' primer with a J-beta primer mix, a second PCR ran for about 6 to 12 cycles. TCRdb analysed the 5' RACE reads with MiXCR anew, one entry per CDR3 protein. In the table there are 650,000 to 900,000 distinct CDR3 sequences, approximately 59% of which are singletons. The sample was blood. This clonotype was sampled from a man aged 25-40 years in good health.

CDR3 bases: TGCAGTGCTACCGGGACCTCCTATGGCTACACCTTC. As protein: CSATGTSYGYTF. This rearrangement joins TRBV20-1 to TRBJ1-2, with TRBD1 as a possible D gene (5 bases). The CDR3 extends over 12 amino acids. V was pared by 4 bases and J by 4 bases, with 10 bases between. Germline V lookup: CDR1 DFQATT, CDR2 SNEGSKA (reference sequence).